The following is a T cell receptor (beta chain) sequence with its context. Its antigen is not known. Using immunoSEQ multiplex PCR, the repertoire was profiled, and TCRdb retains in-frame clones only, with some absent. The sample contains 55,000 to 70,000 clones, 70% to 90% of which appear only once. The sample originates from a study of OX40 agonist ivuxolimab in advanced cancers. At the level of the study: People in dose escalation had one of these cancers: hepatocellular carcinoma, melanoma, renal cell or head and neck cancer. A mean age of around 63 years, range about 20 to 79, was recorded, and roughly 83% were male. There were three patients with partial responses, one having hepatocellular carcinoma and two cutaneous melanoma. General study results and limits: Not determined was the antigen specificity of the expanded peripheral T cells.

This TCR came from an adult with an advanced solid tumor such as melanoma, head and neck, liver or kidney cancer. The material sequenced was CD4+ or CD8+ T cells sorted from blood, taken in a trial of the OX40 agonist ivuxolimab.

The CDR3 loop is CASSSSAGVRTGELFF. DNA for the CDR3: TGTGCCAGCAGTTCCTCAGCGGGAGTGCGCACCGGGGAGCTGTTTTTT. The chain uses TRBV27 and TRBJ2-2; 8 bases line up with TRBD2. V shed 4 bases, J shed 4 bases, and the junction held 8 bases outside the gene matches. Germline V gene sequence: CDR1 MNHEY, CDR2 SMNVEV (reference sequence). CDR3 size: 16 residues.